These T cell receptor beta chains were read from a single sample in a study of T cells after yellow fever vaccination. MiXCR, run by TCRdb on the 5' RACE reads, gives a single entry per CDR3 protein. The sample has about 140,000 distinct CDR3 sequences, less than 9.5% seen once. The sequencing used CD4+ T cells sorted from PBMCs, collected 5 days after the yellow fever booster vaccination. Source of these receptors: a man aged 25-45 years who received the YFV17D yellow fever vaccine. The CDR3 runs from the conserved cysteine through the conserved F or W. D genes are given only for firm matches. The size of a clone is reported for some rows only, either as once, few or many, or as a class for expanded clones.

d_call	clone_size	v_call	cdr3_length	j_call	cdr3_aa	cdr3_nt
-	many	TRBV5-6	14	TRBJ2-3	CASVQGVGTDTQYF	TGTGCCAGCGTACAGGGCGTGGGCACAGATACGCAGTATTTT
-	-	TRBV5-6	13	TRBJ2-5	CASSFQGQETQYF	TGTGCCAGCAGCTTCCAGGGACAAGAGACCCAGTACTTC
-	many	TRBV5-1	14	TRBJ1-1	CASSRPGRGTEAFF	TGCGCCAGCAGCCGACCAGGGCGTGGGACTGAAGCTTTCTTT
TRBD2	many	TRBV4-3	16	TRBJ2-1	CASSQEPGLAGSEQFF	TGCGCCAGCAGCCAAGAACCGGGACTAGCGGGAAGTGAGCAGTTCTTC
-	few	TRBV15	14	TRBJ2-7	CATSSPLRQYEQYF	TGTGCCACCAGCAGCCCATTGCGACAGTACGAGCAGTACTTC
-	many	TRBV6-2/TRBV6-3	13	TRBJ2-1	CASTLSIVGEQFF	TGTGCCAGCACCCTATCAATAGTTGGTGAGCAGTTCTTC
-	many	TRBV20-1	14	TRBJ1-1	CSARASSGNTEAFF	TGCAGTGCTAGAGCCTCTTCCGGGAACACTGAAGCTTTCTTT
-	-	TRBV23-1	21	TRBJ2-5	CASSRQPPQGTSNPITETQYF	TGCGCCAGCAGTCGCCAGCCACCACAGGGTACTAGTAACCCCATAACGGAGACCCAGTACTTC
-	many	TRBV12-3/TRBV12-4	15	TRBJ2-7	CASSLQGKASYEQYF	TGTGCCAGCAGTTTACAAGGCAAGGCCTCCTACGAGCAGTACTTC
-	many	TRBV5-1	12	TRBJ2-7	CASSLDGGEQYF	TGCGCCAGCAGCTTGGATGGGGGCGAGCAGTACTTC
-	many	TRBV30	12	TRBJ2-4	CALGLGRNIQYF	TGTGCCTTGGGACTGGGGAGAAACATTCAGTACTTC
-	many	TRBV20-1	10	TRBJ2-5	CSATQETQYF	TGCAGTGCTACTCAAGAGACCCAGTACTTC
TRBD2	-	TRBV4-3	16	TRBJ2-1	CASSRYGTSGDNEQFF	TGCGCCAGCAGCCGGTACGGGACTAGCGGTGACAATGAGCAGTTCTTC
TRBD1	many	TRBV9	17	TRBJ2-2	CASSVGYRGRWVGELFF	TGTGCCAGCAGCGTAGGCTACAGGGGGCGTTGGGTCGGGGAGCTGTTTTTT
-	many	TRBV5-1	13	TRBJ2-3	CASSPGDTDTQYF	TGCGCCAGCAGCCCTGGTGACACAGATACGCAGTATTTT
-	many	TRBV5-1	15	TRBJ1-4	CASSPARGSEEKLFF	TGCGCCAGCAGCCCGGCCCGGGGAAGTGAGGAAAAACTGTTTTTT
TRBD2	few	TRBV5-4	17	TRBJ2-1	CASSLGRDLAGEKGQFF	TGTGCCAGCAGCTTGGGCCGTGACCTAGCGGGAGAAAAAGGGCAGTTCTTC
-	many	TRBV7-9	16	TRBJ2-1	CASSFRRLGGPNEQFF	TGTGCCAGCAGCTTTCGTCGGTTAGGGGGGCCCAATGAGCAGTTCTTC
TRBD2	many	TRBV20-1	13	TRBJ2-2	CSARFSGIGELFF	TGCAGTGCTAGATTTAGCGGGATCGGGGAGCTGTTTTTT
-	many	TRBV5-1	13	TRBJ2-1	CASSFGYRDVQFF	TGCGCCAGCAGCTTCGGGTACAGGGACGTCCAGTTCTTC